Following are 29 T cell receptor beta chains from one sample sequenced in a study of human CD8 memory T cell subsets. It was UMI-labeled 5' RACE by which the TCR beta libraries were made. Reprocessing the 5' RACE reads, TCRdb reports a single entry for every CDR3 protein and omits DNA. The listing contains about 11,000 distinct CDR3 sequences. The sequenced material came from CD8+ T cells from PBMCs. The receptor source for this set is a human donor in good health.

The chain uses TRBV5-1 and TRBJ2-3; TCRdb designates TRBD2, a call that cannot be tested without DNA. Germline V gene lookup returns CDR1 SGHRS and CDR2 YFSETQ. The CDR3 contains 14 residues. This CDR3 reads CASSLAGGADTQYF.

The rearrangement uses TRBV3-1 and TRBJ2-1; the D call from TCRdb, TRBD2, cannot be confirmed without DNA. The CDR3 sequence is 16 residues long. Germline V lookup: CDR1 LGHDT, CDR2 YNNKEL (reference sequence). The CDR3 here is CASSRPRAGGDNEQFF.

The chain's CDR3 is CASSLAAGLWETQYF. This chain links TRBV7-8 with TRBJ2-5; with no DNA, the TCRdb D assignment of TRBD1 cannot be verified. The CDR3 runs 15 residues. The germline gives CDR1 SGHVS, CDR2 FQNEAQ.

The chain is built from TRBV5-5 and TRBJ2-2; TCRdb's assignment of TRBD2 cannot be checked, as there is no DNA. This CDR3 is 19 amino acids long. Germline assignment: CDR1 SGHKS and CDR2 YYEKEE (reference sequence). The CDR3 spells CASSLVLAGGDRDTGELFF.

The V and J genes are TRBV20-1 and TRBJ1-6; TCRdb's D call, TRBD1, is unchecked because there is no DNA. The CDR3 spans 14 residues. Germline loops: CDR1 DFQATT, CDR2 SNEGSKA (reference sequence). The CDR3 spells CSARAGQEYSPLHF.

This chain joins TRBV28 and TRBJ2-1; TCRdb gives TRBD1 as the D gene, but with no DNA this cannot be confirmed. CDR1 MDHEN and CDR2 SYDVKM come from the germline V gene. CDR3 length: 15 residues. CDR3 sequence reads: CASSDQGAWNNEQFF.

This clonotype shows up as medium-sized by frequency. The chain employs TRBV5-1 and TRBJ2-1; the TCRdb call, TRBD1, lacks DNA for checking. The CDR3 covers 13 residues. From germline, CDR1 is SGHRS and CDR2 YFSETQ. The CDR3 is CASSLTGWNEQFF.

The chain combines TRBV6-2 or TRBV6-3 with TRBJ2-2; with no DNA, the TCRdb D assignment of TRBD2 cannot be verified. CDR3 length: 15 residues. Germline V gene data show CDR1 as MNHEY and CDR2 as SVGEGT. The CDR3 here is CASKPSGPNTGELFF.

The chain recombines TRBV9 with TRBJ2-1; TCRdb selects TRBD2, and the lack of DNA leaves this call unchecked. The CDR3 is 13 residues long. Germline V gives CDR1 SGDLS, CDR2 YYNGEE. CDR3 amino acids: CASSVGGRSEQFF.

The chain is built from TRBV6-2 or TRBV6-3 and TRBJ2-1. Germline V CDR1 and CDR2: MNHEY, SVGEGT. There are 15 residues in the CDR3. This CDR3 reads CASSLLDFSYNEQFF.

V gene TRBV6-5 combines with J gene TRBJ1-1; the D call from TCRdb, TRBD1, cannot be confirmed without DNA. CDR1 and CDR2 from the germline V gene are MNHEY and SVGAGI. The CDR3 contains 13 residues. CDR3 in amino acids: CASKGTANTEAFF.

The V and J genes are TRBV6-6 and TRBJ1-1. This CDR3 comprises 15 residues. Germline V gene data show CDR1 as MNHNY and CDR2 as SVGAGI (reference sequence). The CDR3 sequence: CASSYSAPRNTEAFF.

The genes are TRBV29-1 and TRBJ1-3. CDR1 is SQVTM, CDR2 ANQGSEA, per germline. CDR3 size: 11 residues. This CDR3 reads CSVARGNTIYF.

CDR3 protein: CATSQNDLAGPREQYF. The chain has TRBV15 and TRBJ2-7; no DNA is available, so the TRBD2 call from TCRdb remains unchecked. This CDR3 comprises 16 residues. Germline V gene lookup returns CDR1 LNHNV and CDR2 YYDKDF (reference sequence).

This chain connects TRBV12-3 or TRBV12-4 to TRBJ2-1; TCRdb returns TRBD1, unconfirmable since there is no DNA. This CDR3 spans 14 amino acids. CDR3 region: CASSSTGAYNEQFF.

Measured by frequency, this clonotype is medium-sized. The rearrangement uses TRBV20-1 and TRBJ2-5. Germline CDR1 is DFQATT and CDR2 is SNEGSKA (reference sequence). The CDR3 sequence is 11 residues long. CDR3 in amino acids: CSASGEETQYF.

Its frequency marks this clonotype as medium-sized. The chain couples TRBV28 to TRBJ1-1. Germline values: CDR1 MDHEN, CDR2 SYDVKM. The CDR3 totals 11 residues. The CDR3 spells CASSTNTGAFF.

The J gene is TRBJ2-7, the V gene TRBV24-1. The germline CDR1 and CDR2 sequences are KGHDR and SFDVKD. The CDR3 sequence is 12 residues long. The CDR3 spells CATSDGAYEQYF.

The chain recombines TRBV6-5 with TRBJ1-2; without DNA, the TCRdb call of TRBD1 cannot be checked. The CDR3 has 16 amino acids. Germline V gene sequence: CDR1 MNHEY, CDR2 SVGAGI. The CDR3 loop reads CASRGTDTTQSYGYTF.

The chain combines TRBV24-1 with TRBJ1-2. The CDR3 consists of 12 residues. Germline V lookup: CDR1 KGHDR, CDR2 SFDVKD. CDR3 sequence reads: CATSARNYGYTF.

The chain combines TRBV28 with TRBJ2-1. The CDR3 length is 14 residues. Germline V CDR1 and CDR2: MDHEN, SYDVKM. The CDR3 loop reads CASGLEGIYNEQFF.

V usage is TRBV27 and J usage is TRBJ2-1; without DNA, the TCRdb call of TRBD1 cannot be checked. The CDR3 has 15 amino acids. Germline V gene data show CDR1 as MNHEY and CDR2 as SMNVEV (reference sequence). The CDR3 loop is CASSITGDSYNEQFF.

The J gene is TRBJ2-1, the V gene TRBV4-3; the TRBD1 assignment by TCRdb is unverifiable without DNA. The CDR3 runs to 13 residues. Germline CDR1 LGHNA, CDR2 YSLEER. CDR3 amino acids: CASSRGGTGEQFF.

The chain's CDR3 is CASSGSWNEQFF. The chain employs TRBV5-1 and TRBJ2-1. Germline V gene lookup returns CDR1 SGHRS and CDR2 YFSETQ. This CDR3 contains 12 residues. Together with reference TRBV5-1 and TRBJ2-1, the CDR3 gives the full variable domain: KAGVTQTPRYLIKTRGQQVTLSCSPISGHRSVSWYQQTPGQGLQFLFEYFSETQRNKGNFPGRFSGRQFSNSRSEMNVSTLELGDSALYLCASSGSWNEQFFGPGTRLTVL.

V usage is TRBV5-1 and J usage is TRBJ2-2. The CDR3 runs 14 residues. CDR1 and CDR2 (germline): SGHRS, YFSETQ. The CDR3 loop is CASSLAGDTGELFF.

The CDR3 reads CASSLTTGTGSGYTF. This sequence joins TRBV28 and TRBJ1-2; the D call of TRBD1 rests on TCRdb alone, since no DNA is present to check it. The germline V gene encodes CDR1 MDHEN and CDR2 SYDVKM. The CDR3 covers 15 residues.

This chain uses TRBV3-1 with TRBJ2-1; TCRdb calls TRBD2, which cannot be checked without DNA. CDR1 and CDR2 (germline): LGHDT, YNNKEL (reference sequence). This CDR3 spans 15 amino acids. The CDR3 sequence: CASSQDTAGENEQFF.

The rearrangement links TRBV20-1 to TRBJ1-2. Germline V gene lookup returns CDR1 DFQATT and CDR2 SNEGSKA (reference sequence). CDR3 length: 13 residues. CDR3 residues: CSAQAVEGYGYTF.

J is TRBJ2-7 and V is TRBV2; TCRdb returns TRBD1, unconfirmable since there is no DNA. Germline CDR1 is SNHLY and CDR2 is FYNNEI. CDR3 length: 14 amino acids. CDR3 loop: CASSEEDTLYEQYF.